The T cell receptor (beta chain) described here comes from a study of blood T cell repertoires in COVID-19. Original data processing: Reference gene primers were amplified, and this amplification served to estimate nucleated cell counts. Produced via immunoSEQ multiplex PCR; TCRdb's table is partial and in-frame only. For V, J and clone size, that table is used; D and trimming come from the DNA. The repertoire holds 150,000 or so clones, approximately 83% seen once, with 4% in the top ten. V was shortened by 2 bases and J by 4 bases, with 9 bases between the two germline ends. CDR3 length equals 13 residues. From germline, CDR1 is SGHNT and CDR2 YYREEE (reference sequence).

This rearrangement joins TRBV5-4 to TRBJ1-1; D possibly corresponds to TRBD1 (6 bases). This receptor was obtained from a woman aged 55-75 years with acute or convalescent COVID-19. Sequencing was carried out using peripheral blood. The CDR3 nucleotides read TGTGCCAGCAGCTTTCTGGACAGCACTGAAGCTTTCTTT. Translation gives CASSFLDSTEAFF.